This T cell receptor beta chain was profiled in a study of T cell responses to AZD1222 COVID-19 vaccine. General study results and limits: The span of vaccine-associated CD4 TCRs extended across spike, with dominance at 160-218 and 743-854. At baseline, just a handful of AZD1222 recipients tested seropositive. Variant regions that are unmutated are reportedly the target of nearly half of spike-specific TCRs.

Trimming pared 0 bases from V and 2 bases from J, leaving 12 bases between. The CDR3 runs to 15 residues. Germline CDR1 reads SGHRS; CDR2 reads YFSETQ. This clone was seen only a few times. Antigen unknown. Recipients boosted at about 4 weeks or about 12 weeks are pooled. The table came from immunoSEQ multiplex PCR; TCRdb's copy has only in-frame clones and leaves some out. The data show some 74,000 clones, about 90% seen once. The sequencing used peripheral blood, collected 28 days after the second AZD1222 dose. The clonotype comes from an adult who received the AZD1222 COVID-19 vaccine. This sequence joins TRBV5-1 and TRBJ2-7, with D possibly TRBD1 on 6 matching bases. CDR3 bases: TGCGCCAGCAGCTTGGTACAGGGATCTACCTACGAGCAGTACTTC. It codes for CASSLVQGSTYEQYF.